The next 10 T cell receptor beta chains were all read from a single sample in a study of siplizumab effects on memory and regulatory T cells. Over a period of 5 to 7 days at 37 degrees C, the mixed lymphocyte reaction cells were cocultured. The antigens for these receptors are not known. Using immunoSEQ multiplex PCR, the repertoire was profiled, and TCRdb retains in-frame clones only, with some absent. The repertoire holds 9,500 to 15,000 clones, with around 43% as singletons. Sample: CFSE-low (dividing) CD8+ T cells sorted from an allogeneic mixed lymphocyte reaction. The source is a human donor in good health; the cells came from an allogeneic mixed lymphocyte reaction. Some clones in this sample may be carry-over from other donors' samples.

V gene TRBV7-9 combines with J gene TRBJ2-7; 8 nucleotides agree with TRBD1. The CDR3 runs to 17 residues. Germline CDR1 and CDR2: SEHNR and FQNEAQ (reference sequence). Trimming cost V 5 bases and J 4 bases; bases outside gene matches: 16. The CDR3 reads CASSPIPLWTGKYEQYF. For the CDR3, the DNA is TGTGCCAGCAGCCCCATCCCCCTCTGGACAGGGAAGTACGAGCAGTACTTC.

J is TRBJ1-4 and V is TRBV11-2; D not resolved. V was pared by 5 bases and J by 4 bases, with 20 bases between. The CDR3 has 17 residues. Germline V gene data show CDR1 as SGHAT and CDR2 as FQNNGV. CDR3 region: CASSKRVPVTLNEKLFF. CDR3 bases: TGTGCCAGCAGCAAGAGGGTCCCGGTAACCCTTAATGAAAAACTGTTTTTT.

J is TRBJ2-2 and V is TRBV7-9; 7 nucleotides agree with TRBD2. The germline gives CDR1 SEHNR, CDR2 FQNEAQ (reference sequence). The V and J ends lost 10 bases and 6 bases, in that order; junction bases with no gene match: 14. The CDR3 spans 15 residues. In DNA, the CDR3 is TGTGCCAACAGTCGAGTAGCGGGCCCGGCCGGGGAGCTGTTTTTT. This sequence encodes CANSRVAGPAGELFF.

This sequence joins TRBV2 and TRBJ2-7; D gene ambiguous. V was pared by 8 bases and J by 4 bases, with 15 bases between. The CDR3 contains 13 residues. Germline-derived CDR1 and CDR2 are SNHLY and FYNNEI. CDR3 bases: TGTGCCAGCGCGTGGGCAGTTTCTTACGAGCAGTACTTC. It yields the protein CASAWAVSYEQYF.

The chain joins TRBV7-6 to TRBJ2-2; D is perhaps TRBD2 (5 bases). The CDR3 extends over 15 amino acids. CDR1 SGHVS and CDR2 FNYEAQ come from the germline V gene. Between the trimmed V and J ends, which lost 2 bases and 4 bases, there was a span of 11 bases. CDR3 loop: CASSLRTVSTGELFF. In DNA, the CDR3 is TGTGCCAGCAGCTTACGGACTGTTAGCACCGGGGAGCTGTTTTTT.

This clone was seen a handful of times. The chain carries TRBV27 and TRBJ2-1; D remains unclear. This CDR3 region has 14 residues. Germline values: CDR1 MNHEY, CDR2 SMNVEV (reference sequence). Trimming shortened V by 3 bases and J by 12 bases, and 18 bases separated the two germline ends. In DNA form, the CDR3 reads TGTGCCAGCAGTTTTTTTCCCCCCGGCGATCGGCAGTTCTTC. Its translation: CASSFFPPGDRQFF.

The chain recombines TRBV25-1 with TRBJ2-7, with 7 bases identical to TRBD2. V shed 4 bases, J shed 6 bases, and the junction held 9 bases outside the gene matches. CDR1 and CDR2 (germline): MGHDK, SYGVNS. The CDR3 runs 14 residues. CDR3 coding DNA: TGTGCCAGCAGTGGCGGCGGGGGACGGCTCGAGCAGTACTTC. It specifies CASSGGGGRLEQYF.

The gene calls are TRBV27 and TRBJ2-1; D remains unclear. Trimming left V 1 base short and J 1 base short, with 17 bases between. The germline gives CDR1 MNHEY, CDR2 SMNVEV (reference sequence). The CDR3 has 18 residues. CDR3 bases: TGTGCCAGCAGTTTATTTGGCGATCTCGCGGCTTCCTACAATGAGCAGTTCTTC. This encodes CASSLFGDLAASYNEQFF.

This clone is labeled medium-sized. The V and J genes are TRBV29-1 and TRBJ2-1, with D unclear. V was pared by 3 bases and J by 4 bases, with 7 bases between. The CDR3 totals 12 residues. Germline V gives CDR1 SQVTM, CDR2 ANQGSEA. For the CDR3, the DNA is TGCAGCGTTGATAAGGGTTACAATGAGCAGTTCTTC. This encodes CSVDKGYNEQFF.

The chain has TRBV13 and TRBJ1-2; maybe TRBD1 (6 bases). Looked up from germline, CDR1 is PRHDT and CDR2 is FYEKMQ (reference sequence). This CDR3 is 16 amino acids long. The V and J ends lost 5 bases and 6 bases respectively, with 22 bases between them. The CDR3 DNA reads TGTGCCAGCAGCCTCTTTGACAGGATACTTTTCGATGGCTACACCTTC. It codes for CASSLFDRILFDGYTF.